A selection of T cell receptor beta chains follows, all from one sample in a study of vaccination effects on CD4 cells after COVID-19. Antigen specificity for these receptors is unknown. Produced via immunoSEQ multiplex PCR; TCRdb's table is partial and in-frame only. The data contain 50,000 to 70,000 clones, less than 85% of them seen just once; the ten biggest clones take up around 2.5%. Sequencing used CD4+ T cells from PBMCs cultured without peptide, obtained after COVID-19 vaccination. The receptors come from a human donor who received a COVID-19 vaccine. CDR3s include the opening cysteine and the closing phenylalanine or tryptophan. Fields, in order: J gene, V gene, clone size, CDR3 length, D gene, CDR3 protein, CDR3 DNA. A D gene is named only where the DNA matches it firmly. A row's size may be missing; if present it is once, few, many or a size class.

j_gene: TRBJ2-2
v_gene: TRBV12-5
abundance: .
len: 17
d_gene: TRBD2
CDR3aa: CASGPGLAGSNTGELFF
CDR3nt: TGTGCTAGTGGACCCGGACTAGCGGGGTCGAACACCGGGGAGCTGTTTTTT

j_gene: TRBJ2-1
v_gene: TRBV5-5
abundance: .
len: 14
d_gene: .
CDR3aa: CASSRGVVASEQFF
CDR3nt: TGTGCCAGCAGCCGCGGGGTGGTGGCAAGCGAGCAGTTCTTC

j_gene: TRBJ2-2
v_gene: TRBV5-6
abundance: .
len: 14
d_gene: TRBD1
CDR3aa: CASRHRGDAGELFF
CDR3nt: TGTGCCAGCAGACACAGGGGGGATGCCGGGGAGCTGTTTTTT

j_gene: TRBJ2-1
v_gene: TRBV10-1
abundance: .
len: 16
d_gene: .
CDR3aa: CASSEKALVGVNEQFF
CDR3nt: TGCGCCAGCAGTGAGAAGGCTCTAGTTGGGGTCAATGAGCAGTTCTTC

j_gene: TRBJ2-3
v_gene: TRBV18
abundance: .
len: 14
d_gene: TRBD2
CDR3aa: CASSLAASTDTQYF
CDR3nt: TGTGCCAGCTCGCTAGCGGCTAGCACAGATACGCAGTATTTT

j_gene: TRBJ2-3
v_gene: TRBV5-1
abundance: few
len: 16
d_gene: TRBD1
CDR3aa: CASSLGDRGLTDTQYF
CDR3nt: TGCGCCAGCAGCTTGGGGGACAGGGGCCTCACAGATACGCAGTATTTT

j_gene: TRBJ1-2
v_gene: TRBV6-5
abundance: .
len: 14
d_gene: TRBD1
CDR3aa: CASRIDRGIDGYTF
CDR3nt: TGTGCCAGCAGGATAGACAGGGGAATCGATGGCTACACCTTC

j_gene: TRBJ2-5
v_gene: TRBV6-5
abundance: once
len: 14
d_gene: .
CDR3aa: CASNKWGARETQYF
CDR3nt: TGTGCCAGCAATAAATGGGGGGCCAGGGAGACCCAGTACTTC

j_gene: TRBJ2-3
v_gene: TRBV30
abundance: once
len: 11
d_gene: .
CDR3aa: CAWGGGPTQYF
CDR3nt: TGTGCCTGGGGAGGGGGGCCTACGCAGTATTTT

j_gene: TRBJ2-6
v_gene: TRBV7-3
abundance: .
len: 16
d_gene: .
CDR3aa: CASSPRGRSGANVLTF
CDR3nt: TGTGCCAGCAGCCCTCGCGGCCGCTCTGGGGCCAACGTCCTGACTTTC

j_gene: TRBJ2-5
v_gene: TRBV7-2
abundance: .
len: 15
d_gene: TRBD2
CDR3aa: CASSELAGVQETQYF
CDR3nt: TGTGCCAGCAGCGAATTAGCGGGGGTGCAAGAGACCCAGTACTTC

j_gene: TRBJ1-5
v_gene: TRBV15
abundance: .
len: 18
d_gene: .
CDR3aa: CATSTQGQGLVSNQPQHF
CDR3nt: TGTGCCACCAGCACTCAAGGTCAGGGGCTGGTGAGCAATCAGCCCCAGCATTTT

j_gene: TRBJ2-6
v_gene: TRBV24-1
abundance: .
len: 15
d_gene: .
CDR3aa: CATSVAAAGANVLTF
CDR3nt: TGTGCCACCAGTGTGGCCGCCGCTGGGGCCAACGTCCTGACTTTC

j_gene: TRBJ2-3
v_gene: TRBV19
abundance: few
len: 13
d_gene: TRBD2
CDR3aa: CASGAGGTDTQYF
CDR3nt: TGTGCCAGTGGGGCGGGGGGCACAGATACGCAGTATTTT

j_gene: TRBJ2-2
v_gene: TRBV7-2
abundance: .
len: 12
d_gene: .
CDR3aa: CASSLSFGELFF
CDR3nt: TGTGCCAGCAGCTTGAGCTTTGGGGAGCTGTTTTTT

j_gene: TRBJ2-3
v_gene: TRBV19
abundance: once
len: 16
d_gene: TRBD2
CDR3aa: CASKRLAGGPDTQQYF
CDR3nt: TGTGCCAGTAAAAGACTAGCGGGGGGCCCAGATACGCAGCAGTATTTT

j_gene: TRBJ2-2
v_gene: TRBV7-3
abundance: .
len: 15
d_gene: .
CDR3aa: CASSPKGGYTGELFF
CDR3nt: TGTGCCAGCAGCCCCAAGGGCGGGTATACCGGGGAGCTGTTTTTT

j_gene: TRBJ1-1
v_gene: TRBV5-4
abundance: .
len: 13
d_gene: .
CDR3aa: CASSLVGGSEAFF
CDR3nt: TGTGCCAGCAGCTTGGTGGGGGGCTCTGAAGCTTTCTTT

j_gene: TRBJ2-5
v_gene: TRBV23-1
abundance: .
len: 16
d_gene: .
CDR3aa: CASSQSQGVSQETQYF
CDR3nt: TGCGCCAGCAGTCAATCCCAGGGAGTGAGCCAAGAGACCCAGTACTTC

j_gene: TRBJ2-2
v_gene: TRBV28
abundance: .
len: 14
d_gene: TRBD1
CDR3aa: CASASGGHTGELFF
CDR3nt: TGTGCCAGCGCCTCAGGGGGTCACACCGGGGAGCTGTTTTTT

j_gene: TRBJ2-6
v_gene: TRBV4-2
abundance: .
len: 19
d_gene: TRBD2
CDR3aa: CASSRGTSGSSSGANVLTF
CDR3nt: TGTGCCAGCAGTCGAGGGACTAGCGGATCGAGCTCTGGGGCCAACGTCCTGACTTTC

j_gene: TRBJ1-2
v_gene: TRBV9
abundance: .
len: 15
d_gene: .
CDR3aa: CASSVEAGTNYGYTF
CDR3nt: TGTGCCAGCAGCGTAGAGGCAGGGACTAACTATGGCTACACCTTC

j_gene: TRBJ1-4
v_gene: TRBV2
abundance: .
len: 15
d_gene: .
CDR3aa: CASSAQGTPGEKLFF
CDR3nt: TGTGCCAGCAGTGCGCAGGGGACCCCGGGGGAAAAACTGTTTTTT

j_gene: TRBJ1-1
v_gene: TRBV19
abundance: .
len: 16
d_gene: .
CDR3aa: CASRGRRGPLNTEAFF
CDR3nt: TGTGCCAGTAGAGGTCGTCGTGGGCCCCTGAACACTGAAGCTTTCTTT

j_gene: TRBJ1-1
v_gene: TRBV6-5
abundance: .
len: 15
d_gene: TRBD1
CDR3aa: CASTGTARRVTEAFF
CDR3nt: TGTGCCAGCACTGGGACAGCTAGAAGGGTCACTGAAGCTTTCTTT

j_gene: TRBJ1-6
v_gene: TRBV9
abundance: .
len: 13
d_gene: .
CDR3aa: CASSGETASPLHF
CDR3nt: TGTGCCAGCAGCGGGGAGACAGCTTCACCCCTCCACTTT

j_gene: TRBJ1-1
v_gene: TRBV4-1
abundance: .
len: 16
d_gene: TRBD1
CDR3aa: CASSQTATGPNTEAFF
CDR3nt: TGCGCCAGCAGCCAGACTGCGACAGGGCCCAACACTGAAGCTTTCTTT

j_gene: TRBJ2-5
v_gene: TRBV7-3
abundance: once
len: 15
d_gene: .
CDR3aa: CASSQGGGREETQYF
CDR3nt: TGTGCCAGCAGCCAAGGCGGGGGCAGGGAGGAGACCCAGTACTTC

j_gene: TRBJ1-2
v_gene: TRBV4-1
abundance: .
len: 12
d_gene: .
CDR3aa: CASSQDSYGYTF
CDR3nt: TGCGCCAGCAGCCAGGACAGTTATGGCTACACCTTC

j_gene: TRBJ2-1
v_gene: TRBV19
abundance: .
len: 14
d_gene: .
CDR3aa: CASSVQVPDNEQFF
CDR3nt: TGTGCCAGTAGTGTACAGGTTCCCGACAATGAGCAGTTCTTC

j_gene: TRBJ2-1
v_gene: TRBV5-1
abundance: few
len: 14
d_gene: .
CDR3aa: CASSLGAWDNEQFF
CDR3nt: TGCGCCAGCAGCTTGGGTGCGTGGGACAATGAGCAGTTCTTC

j_gene: TRBJ2-1
v_gene: TRBV9
abundance: .
len: 12
d_gene: .
CDR3aa: CASSELPGEQFF
CDR3nt: TGTGCCAGCAGCGAACTTCCGGGGGAGCAGTTCTTC

j_gene: TRBJ2-1
v_gene: TRBV29-1
abundance: .
len: 13
d_gene: .
CDR3aa: CSVEIILYNEQFF
CDR3nt: TGCAGCGTTGAAATAATCCTCTACAATGAGCAGTTCTTC

j_gene: TRBJ1-5
v_gene: TRBV28
abundance: .
len: 15
d_gene: .
CDR3aa: CASSSWENSNQPQHF
CDR3nt: TGTGCCAGCAGTTCCTGGGAGAATAGCAATCAGCCCCAGCATTTT

j_gene: TRBJ1-4
v_gene: TRBV2
abundance: once
len: 13
d_gene: .
CDR3aa: CASSESGLEKLFF
CDR3nt: TGTGCCAGCAGTGAATCGGGGCTTGAAAAACTGTTTTTT

j_gene: TRBJ1-2
v_gene: TRBV7-8
abundance: .
len: 15
d_gene: .
CDR3aa: CASSRGGGGNYGYTF
CDR3nt: TGTGCCAGCAGCCGAGGGGGAGGGGGAAACTATGGCTACACCTTC

j_gene: TRBJ2-2
v_gene: TRBV5-8
abundance: few
len: 16
d_gene: TRBD2
CDR3aa: CASSFSGGAWTGELFF
CDR3nt: TGTGCCAGCAGCTTTAGCGGGGGGGCGTGGACCGGGGAGCTGTTTTTT

j_gene: TRBJ2-1
v_gene: TRBV11-1
abundance: .
len: 14
d_gene: .
CDR3aa: CASSPGNEYNEQFF
CDR3nt: TGTGCCAGCAGCCCCGGGAATGAGTACAATGAGCAGTTCTTC

j_gene: TRBJ1-2
v_gene: TRBV10-2
abundance: .
len: 14
d_gene: TRBD1
CDR3aa: CASSETGQGYGYTF
CDR3nt: TGCGCCAGCAGTGAAACGGGACAGGGCTATGGCTACACCTTC

j_gene: TRBJ1-5
v_gene: TRBV18
abundance: .
len: 13
d_gene: .
CDR3aa: CASSWAGDQPQHF
CDR3nt: TGTGCCAGCTCATGGGCTGGAGATCAGCCCCAGCATTTT

j_gene: TRBJ2-3
v_gene: TRBV5-1
abundance: .
len: 15
d_gene: .
CDR3aa: CASSLAAGGTDTQYF
CDR3nt: TGCGCCAGCAGCTTGGCCGCTGGGGGCACAGATACGCAGTATTTT